Sequencing of this T cell receptor (beta chain) was carried out in a study of siplizumab effects on memory and regulatory T cells (dated by TCRdb to the late 2010s). As for the study more broadly: The study looked at the effect of siplizumab, an anti-CD2 antibody, on alloreactive T-cell subsets in allogeneic mixed lymphocyte reactions made from human PBMCs.

Unstimulated CD4+ memory cells were also sequenced in three donor pairs, together with CD4+ naive, CD8+ TEMRA, CD8+ naive and CD8+ effector memory subsets. Sorted unstimulated T cells and proliferating T cells recovered from mixed lymphocyte reactions underwent TCRbeta CDR3 sequencing. Fresh whole blood from approximately ten HLA-typed healthy donors was used to isolate PBMCs. CDR1 and CDR2, per the germline V gene (reference sequence), are LNHNV and YYDKDF. From the cysteine up to the phenylalanine, the CDR3 has a length of 16 residues. Just CDR3 DNA is preserved here, 48 bases in frame from base 1. At the junction V is shortened by 0 bases and J by 7 bases; bases outside the gene matches: 7. A note on this clone: Its recognized antigen is unknown. No per-base quality is available; no much larger clone lies one base away.

Receptor amplification or capture employed the immunoSEQ multiplex PCR assay. The deep sequencing platform assayed approximately 100,000 TCR templates per sample. Genomic DNA extracted from sorted T cells was used for TCRbeta CDR3 sequencing. In the source study's methods: Clonal analysis of TCRbeta CDR3 data was done in the R programming language. Alloreactive CD4+ and CD8+ clones were identified by comparing unstimulated samples to CFSE-low samples taken after the reaction. By matching sequences to the repertoires of sorted unstimulated Treg and non-Treg cells, each alloreactive CD4+ clone was assigned a regulatory or non-regulatory origin. The table was pulled from immuneACCESS by TCRdb, which kept in-frame rearrangements only. Such tables lose some clones; where checked, under half of the loss comes from unresolved V genes, and the rest has no known cause. V and J calls and clone size come straight from that table; D and trimming were deduced from the DNA. The sample table records 70,000 to 95,000 clones; roughly 95% of these occur just once. 0.031% of the sample is held by the ten biggest clonotypes.

What the research found in general, with its limitations: The suppressive function of proliferating Tregs from siplizumab cultures was not functionally confirmed. About 80-96% of proliferating CD4+ or CD8+ clones could not be given a naive or memory phenotype. Because sequences below about 10^-5 frequency were poorly captured, only a minor fraction of alloreactive clones could be mapped to unstimulated subsets. Among mappable alloreactive CD4+ clones, an average Treg-derived fraction of roughly 70% was observed with siplizumab, compared with about 25% in control reactions. The cumulative frequency of alloreactive sequences that could be traced back to unstimulated CD4+ memory T cells was significantly reduced by siplizumab. Unstimulated naive T cells appeared more diverse than memory T cells, and naive cells seemed to contribute substantially to the alloresponse.

The rearranged chain carries TRBV15 and TRBJ2-3; 10 central bases correspond to TRBD1. Specimen: naive CD4+ T cells sorted from blood. Sample cell subset or site, as interpreted from the label and publication: unstimulated naive T cells. This clonotype was obtained from a human donor in good health. The CDR3 loop reads CATSRDRQGARNTQYF. The nucleotide sequence is given as TGTGCCACCAGCAGAGATAGACAGGGGGCGCGGAATACGCAGTATTTT.